What follows are 30 T cell receptor beta chains derived from one specimen sequenced in a study of cytomegalovirus exposure and HLA in healthy donors (dated by TCRdb to the late 2010s). Receptor libraries were prepared by the immunoSEQ multiplex PCR assay. For the multiplex PCR, a mixture combining 60 forward primers for TCR Vbeta segments and 13 reverse primers for TCR Jbeta segments was used. TCRdb provides this immuneACCESS table in a form limited to in-frame rearrangements. Some clones are lacking; in checked studies, under half of them reflect an unresolved V gene, and why the rest are absent is not known. This sample has some 85,000 clones in its table, and 76% of those were observed once. The top ten clonotypes cover 1.4% of the sample. Specimen: PBMCs. These receptors came from a male donor in good health and CMV-seronegative.

The CDR3: CAWSAGDRANYGYTF. As DNA, the CDR3 is TGTGCCTGGAGTGCGGGGGACAGGGCTAACTATGGCTACACCTTC. The V and J genes are TRBV30 and TRBJ1-2, with 9 bases that match TRBD1. Trimming at V came to 1 base and at J to 0 bases, leaving 3 bases not matched to a gene. Germline CDR1 and CDR2: GTSNPN and SVGIG (reference sequence). The CDR3 runs 15 residues.

The rearrangement links TRBV20-1 to TRBJ2-7, with D perhaps TRBD1 (6 bases). CDR3 length equals 11 residues. The ends were cut back, 4 bases at V and 7 bases at J, with 11 bases in the middle. CDR1 DFQATT and CDR2 SNEGSKA come from the germline V gene (reference sequence). The CDR3 nucleotides read TGCAGTGCTAAACCAGGGGTAGAGCAGTACTTC. Protein product: CSAKPGVEQYF.

This clone occurred once. The chain couples TRBV7-3 to TRBJ2-1, with D perhaps matching TRBD2 (5 bases). With 6 bases removed from V and 7 bases from J, the gap between germline ends came to 19 bases. CDR1 and CDR2 from the germline V gene are SGHTA and FQGTGA. CDR3 length: 15 amino acids. This CDR3 reads CASRSGREEVNEQFF. CDR3 DNA sequence: TGTGCCAGCAGGTCAGGACGGGAAGAGGTGAATGAGCAGTTCTTC. Supplemented by reference TRBV7-3 and TRBJ2-1, the full variable domain reads GAGVSQTPSNKVTEKGKYVELRCDPISGHTALYWYRQSLGQGPEFLIYFQGTGAADDSGLPNDRFFAVRPEGSVSTLKIQRTERGDSAVYLCASRSGREEVNEQFFGPGTRLTVL.

This clone was detected only once. CDR3 in amino acids: CASSPRNREKLFF. CDR3 coding DNA: TGTGCCAGCAGCCCACGAAACAGGGAAAAACTGTTTTTT. The rearrangement uses TRBV7-9 and TRBJ1-4; weak D call: TRBD1 (5 bases). The CDR3 consists of 13 residues. Germline V gives CDR1 SEHNR, CDR2 FQNEAQ (reference sequence). The V gene lost 5 bases and the J gene lost 8 bases, with 12 bases spanning the gap.

The chain has TRBV6-4 and TRBJ2-1; D is possibly TRBD2 (6 bases). CDR3 length equals 13 residues. CDR1 and CDR2 from the germline V gene are MRHNA and SNTAGT. V lost 3 bases and J lost 3, with 6 bases in between. CDR3 in amino acids: CASSEDYYNEQFF. CDR3 nucleotide sequence: TGTGCCAGCAGTGAGGACTACTACAATGAGCAGTTCTTC.

The chain combines TRBV28 with TRBJ2-5; D may be TRBD2 (6 bases). V gave up 7 bases and J gave up 2 bases, with 17 bases separating them. The CDR3 runs to 15 residues. Per the germline V gene, CDR1 is MDHEN and CDR2 is SYDVKM. The CDR3 sequence is CASTPLGAGQETQYF. CDR3 in DNA: TGTGCCAGCACCCCCTTAGGGGCGGGACAAGAGACCCAGTACTTC.

The genes are TRBV9 and TRBJ1-6, with 11 bases aligning to TRBD1. V trimming: 4 bases; J trimming: 3 bases; junction bases outside the gene matches: 6. This CDR3 is built from 17 residues. CDR1 and CDR2 from the germline V gene are SGDLS and YYNGEE. CDR3: CASSPGQGAIYNSPLHF. CDR3 bases: TGTGCCAGCAGCCCAGGACAGGGGGCGATCTATAATTCACCCCTCCACTTT.

The chain joins TRBV10-3 to TRBJ2-7; TRBD1 matches at 9 bases. With 6 bases clipped from V and 7 bases from J, the junction kept 13 bases outside the gene matches. The CDR3 runs 15 residues. The V gene's germline CDR1 is ENHRY and CDR2 SYGVKD. CDR3: CAIRDPGTGRLEQYF. DNA of the CDR3: TGTGCCATCAGAGATCCCGGGACAGGGCGTTTGGAGCAGTACTTC.

The chain has TRBV6-5 and TRBJ1-2; 7 bases agree with TRBD1. The V gene end was trimmed by 4 bases and the J gene end by 8 bases; junction bases not matched to a gene: 7. The CDR3 is 13 amino acids. Per the germline V gene, CDR1 is MNHEY and CDR2 is SVGAGI. CDR3 region: CASSSTGADGYTF. CDR3 nucleotides: TGTGCCAGCAGTTCAACAGGGGCGGACGGCTACACCTTC.

The chain is built from TRBV5-4 and TRBJ2-7; 9 bases match TRBD1. The CDR3 spans 14 residues. The ends lost 4 bases at V and 0 bases at J; junction bases unmatched: 2. Germline loops: CDR1 SGHNT, CDR2 YYREEE (reference sequence). Here the CDR3 DNA reads TGTGCCAGCAGCCAGGGACAGGGCTCCTACGAGCAGTACTTC. It codes for CASSQGQGSYEQYF.

The chain couples TRBV29-1 to TRBJ1-4; tentatively, D is TRBD1 (6 bases). Germline V gives CDR1 SQVTM, CDR2 ANQGSEA. The CDR3 has 14 residues. V lost 4 bases and J lost 3, with 12 bases in between. For the CDR3, the DNA is TGCAGCGTTGTCCTGGGGGCGTCTAATGAAAAACTGTTTTTT. Protein product: CSVVLGASNEKLFF.

The V call is TRBV20-1, the J call TRBJ1-2; D uncertain. Per the germline V gene, CDR1 is DFQATT and CDR2 is SNEGSKA (reference sequence). The CDR3 covers 11 residues. Trimming took off 2 bases at V and 5 bases at J, with 6 bases between the two ends. CDR3 DNA sequence: TGCAGTGCTAGACAACAGTATGGCTACACCTTC. Residues: CSARQQYGYTF.

The V and J genes are TRBV7-9 and TRBJ1-1; D is unclear. CDR1 is SEHNR, CDR2 FQNEAQ, per germline (reference sequence). Between the trimmed V and J ends, which lost 5 bases and 1 base, there was a span of 14 bases. This CDR3 region has 15 residues. CDR3 DNA sequence: TGTGCCAGCAGCCCAGACGCGACACCGAACACTGAAGCTTTCTTT. Translated: CASSPDATPNTEAFF.

The genes are TRBV29-1 and TRBJ2-1; maybe TRBD1 (5 bases). Between the trimmed V and J ends, which lost 8 bases and 15 bases, there was a span of 26 bases. CDR1 and CDR2 from the germline V gene are SQVTM and ANQGSEA. The CDR3 consists of 13 residues. The CDR3 loop is CSLIKQGFPFTFF. Here the CDR3 DNA reads TGCAGCCTTATAAAGCAGGGCTTCCCCTTCACGTTCTTC.

This clone was seen only once. This rearrangement joins TRBV20-1 to TRBJ1-2, with D possibly TRBD1 on 6 matching bases. The CDR3 loop spans 8 amino acids. Per germline, CDR1 DFQATT and CDR2 SNEGSKA (reference sequence). The CDR3 region has the DNA TGCAACAGGGATGGCTACACCTTC. Its translation: CNRDGYTF.

The V call is TRBV19, the J call TRBJ1-1; D not resolved. Looked up from germline, CDR1 is LNHDA and CDR2 is SQIVND (reference sequence). The CDR3 is 15 amino acids. Trimming took 6 bases from V and 1 from J, leaving 15 bases between them. The CDR3: CASRVAGGPNTEAFF. The CDR3 DNA follows: TGTGCCAGTAGGGTGGCCGGAGGCCCGAACACTGAAGCTTTCTTT.

V and J are TRBV10-1 and TRBJ2-7; possible D gene TRBD2, 5 bases. Germline V CDR1 and CDR2: WNHNN, SYGVQD (reference sequence). The CDR3 is 15 amino acids. Trimming removed 4 bases from V and 0 bases from J, with 13 bases in between. For the CDR3, the DNA is TGCGCCAGCAGTGCCATGGGAGTGCTCTCCTACGAGCAGTACTTC. Protein: CASSAMGVLSYEQYF.

In this sample, this clone turned up a few times. The chain links TRBV21-1 to TRBJ1-2. TRBV21-1 is a pseudogene locus. The CDR3 loop spans 12 amino acids. The CDR3 bases are TGTGCCAGCAGCGCGGGGGACACTGGCTACACCTTC. Its protein product is CASSAGDTGYTF.

Concerning this clone itself: The sample contains more than one DNA sequence encoding this CDR3. V gene TRBV4-3 combines with J gene TRBJ2-6; D uncertain. Germline assignment: CDR1 LGHNA and CDR2 YSLEER. The V end was cut by 0 bases, the J end by 1 base, with 7 bases between. CDR3 size: 16 residues. Here the CDR3 reads CASSQDRVSGANVLTF. DNA for the CDR3: TGCGCCAGCAGCCAAGATCGAGTTTCTGGGGCCAACGTCCTGACTTTC.

The rearrangement links TRBV7-2 to TRBJ1-2; 11 bases align to TRBD1. Germline values: CDR1 SGHTA, CDR2 FQGNSA. The CDR3 extends over 14 amino acids. V lost 5 bases and J lost 12; bases outside the gene matches: 11. CDR3 loop: CASSLRTGGYLDTF. In DNA form, the CDR3 reads TGTGCCAGCAGCCTCAGGACAGGGGGCTACCTCGACACCTTC.

V usage is TRBV7-7 and J usage is TRBJ1-4; possible D gene TRBD1, 6 bases. CDR1 and CDR2 (germline): SSHAT, FNYEAQ (reference sequence). The V end lost 0 bases, the J end lost 6 bases, and 11 bases lay between the germline ends. The CDR3 runs to 15 residues. The CDR3 DNA reads TGTGCCAGCAGCTTAGCGCAGGGGTTGGATGAAAAACTGTTTTTT. Translating gives CASSLAQGLDEKLFF. The entire variable domain, with the rest obtained from reference TRBV7-7 and TRBJ1-4, is as follows: GAGVSQSPRYKVTKRGQDVTLRCDPISSHATLYWYQQALGQGPEFLTYFNYEAQPDKSGLPSDRFSAERPEGSISTLTIQRTEQRDSAMYRCASSLAQGLDEKLFFGSGTQLSVL.

V gene TRBV5-6 combines with J gene TRBJ1-5, with D possibly being TRBD1 (5 bases). With 8 bases removed from V and 7 bases from J, the gap between germline ends came to 19 bases. CDR3 length: 14 residues. The germline V gene encodes CDR1 SGHDT and CDR2 YYEEEE. The CDR3 reads CASAPQGGKQPQHF. The CDR3 nucleotides read TGTGCCAGTGCGCCGCAGGGTGGGAAGCAGCCCCAGCATTTT.

The chain carries TRBV10-3 and TRBJ2-7; possible D gene TRBD1, 6 bases. This CDR3 region has 14 residues. Germline CDR1 is ENHRY and CDR2 is SYGVKD. V was cut by 4 bases and J by 0 bases, with 10 bases left in between. This chain's CDR3 is CAISGTGNSYEQYF. As DNA, the CDR3 is TGTGCCATCAGTGGCACAGGGAACTCCTACGAGCAGTACTTC.

The V gene is TRBV12-5, the J gene TRBJ2-5; TRBD2 is a possible D gene (5 bases). With 8 bases removed from V and 4 bases from J, the gap between germline ends came to 26 bases. There are 17 residues in the CDR3. CDR1 and CDR2 from the germline V gene are LGHNT and FRNRAP. The CDR3 region has the DNA TGTGCTAGTTGCCCGGGCCCCGGGCGTCGGGCGGGAGAGACCCAGTACTTC. It encodes CASCPGPGRRAGETQYF. The full variable domain, its missing parts supplied by reference TRBV12-5 and TRBJ2-5, is DARVTQTPRHKVTEMGQEVTMRCQPILGHNTVFWYRQTMMQGLELLAYFRNRAPLDDSGMPKDRFSAEMPDATLATLKIQPSEPRDSAVYFCASCPGPGRRAGETQYFGPGTRLLVL.

This clone was recorded a few times. The rearrangement joins TRBV29-1 to TRBJ1-2, with 8 positions matching TRBD1. The germline CDR1 and CDR2 sequences are SQVTM and ANQGSEA. The trim removed 8 bases at V and 8 bases at J, leaving 10 bases unmatched. The CDR3 totals 12 residues. In DNA, the CDR3 is TGCAGCACCGGGCAGGGGGCAGGGGGCTACACCTTC. This codes for CSTGQGAGGYTF.

This chain joins TRBV19 and TRBJ2-2; 10 bases align to TRBD1. Germline CDR1 is LNHDA and CDR2 is SQIVND (reference sequence). V shed 6 bases and J 1 base; nucleotides not matched to a gene: 8. CDR3 size: 17 residues. CDR3 in amino acids: CASRERTGGMNTGELFF. The CDR3, as DNA: TGTGCCAGTAGGGAAAGGACAGGGGGTATGAACACCGGGGAGCTGTTTTTT.

V usage is TRBV5-1 and J usage is TRBJ2-5; unclear D gene. The length of the CDR3 is 13 residues. Trimming took 4 bases from V and 4 from J, leaving 11 bases between them. The V gene's germline CDR1 is SGHRS and CDR2 YFSETQ. CDR3 sequence: CASSPPGGETQYF. The DNA for the CDR3 is TGCGCCAGCAGCCCCCCCGGTGGAGAGACCCAGTACTTC.

The chain recombines TRBV6-1 with TRBJ1-1; no clear D. V lost 4 bases, J lost 0 bases, and 6 bases lay in between. The germline CDR1 and CDR2 sequences are MNHNS and SASEGT. The length of the CDR3 is 13 residues. The DNA of the CDR3 is TGTGCCAGCAGTGTTAACATGAACACTGAAGCTTTCTTT. Its translation: CASSVNMNTEAFF.

This sequence joins TRBV7-9 and TRBJ2-5; a weak D match, TRBD2 (5 bases). The V gene's germline CDR1 is SEHNR and CDR2 FQNEAQ (reference sequence). V dropped 5 bases and J dropped 2 bases, with 12 bases sitting between them. The CDR3 extends over 14 amino acids. The CDR3, as DNA: TGTGCCAGCAGCCCCTGGACTGAACAAGAGACCCAGTACTTC. This gives the protein CASSPWTEQETQYF.

This clone was recorded once. This chain connects TRBV6-1 to TRBJ1-5; 10 positions agree with TRBD1. Germline V lookup: CDR1 MNHNS, CDR2 SASEGT. The CDR3 contains 14 residues. The J segment lost 4 bases and the V segment lost 8 bases, leaving 5 bases of the junction unmatched. The CDR3 here is CASGTGDPNQPQHF. In nucleotides, the CDR3 is TGTGCCAGCGGGACAGGGGACCCAAATCAGCCCCAGCATTTT.